A selection of T cell receptor beta chains follows, all from one sample in a study of blood T cell repertoires in COVID-19. Measured with immunoSEQ multiplex PCR; TCRdb has only the in-frame clones, and not every one. In the table there are 150,000 to 200,000 clones, 70% to 90% of which are singletons. The source material was peripheral blood. Every receptor here comes from a woman of 80 years or more in a cohort sampled during active or convalescent COVID-19. Each CDR3 is given with its conserved first and last residue. The D gene is left open where the match is weak. The size field is filled for only some rows; it gives once, few, many or a size class.

>TRBD2|TRBV29-1|-|TRBJ2-1
TGCAGCGTTGGAAAAGGACTAGACGGTGAGCAGTTCTTC
CSVGKGLDGEQFF
>TRBD2|TRBV24-1|-|TRBJ2-1
TGTGCCACCAGTGAAAAATTAACTAGCGGGAGGGTAGATGAGCAGTTCTTC
CATSEKLTSGRVDEQFF
>-|TRBV27|-|TRBJ1-5
TGTGCCAGCAGTCGCAGGGGAGGGAGCAATCAGCCCCAGCATTTT
CASSRRGGSNQPQHF
>TRBD1|TRBV4-2|once|TRBJ2-5
TGTGCCAGCAGCCAAGGGGGTGGAAGCAGGGGGCTACAAGAGACCCAGTACTTC
CASSQGGGSRGLQETQYF
>-|TRBV12-3/TRBV12-4|-|TRBJ2-7
TGTGCCAGCAGTTCCTATTCCTACGAGCAGTACTTC
CASSSYSYEQYF
>TRBD2|TRBV4-1|-|TRBJ2-7
TGCGCCAGCAGCCAGTTGACAGCTAGCGGGGGCGAGCAGTACTTC
CASSQLTASGGEQYF
>-|TRBV6-1|-|TRBJ1-2
TGTGCCAGCAGTGAAGAAACAGACTATGGCTACACCTTC
CASSEETDYGYTF
>TRBD1|TRBV28|once|TRBJ1-1
TGTGCCAGCAGCGCTACAGGGGGCGGGAACACTGAAGCTTTCTTT
CASSATGGGNTEAFF
>TRBD1|TRBV5-4|-|TRBJ2-6
TGTGCCAGCAGCCCACAGGGGGCTGGGGCCAACGTCCTGACTTTC
CASSPQGAGANVLTF
>TRBD1|TRBV27|-|TRBJ1-1
TGTGCCAGCAGTGACAGGGGTCTCGTTGGGGCTTTCTTT
CASSDRGLVGAFF
>-|TRBV7-8|-|TRBJ1-1
TGTGCCAGCAGCTTAGTTCCACTTTACCTCGACAGAATGAACACTGAAGCTTTCTTT
CASSLVPLYLDRMNTEAFF
>-|TRBV24-1|-|TRBJ2-5
TGTGCCACCGGAAGGGGGGGTGGAGAGACCCAGTACTTC
CATGRGGGETQYF
>TRBD1|TRBV4-1|once|TRBJ2-3
TGCGCCAGCAGCCAAGAGTCGGTAGGGGGCGCGTGGACAGATACGCAGTATTTT
CASSQESVGGAWTDTQYF
>-|TRBV15|-|TRBJ1-4
TGTGCCACCGAAAGGGACTTTAATGAAAAACTGTTTTTT
CATERDFNEKLFF
>TRBD1|TRBV28|-|TRBJ2-7
TGTGCCAGTCAGACAGGGGCGGTTCACGAGCAGTACTTC
CASQTGAVHEQYF
>TRBD1|TRBV20-1|-|TRBJ1-2
TGCAGTGCTAGTCAGGGACAGGGGGCCGGCTATGGCTACACCTTC
CSASQGQGAGYGYTF
>-|TRBV7-8|-|TRBJ2-2
TGTGCCAGCAGCTTAGCGGCAGGGAAGCTGTTTTTT
CASSLAAGKLFF
>-|TRBV5-1|-|TRBJ1-5
TGCGCCAGCAGCTTGGACCGCCTAGGAAGCAATCAGCCCCAGCATTTT
CASSLDRLGSNQPQHF
>-|TRBV6-2/TRBV6-3|-|TRBJ1-5
TGTGCCAGCAGTTACCCCAGCAGGGGCGGCAATCAGCCCCAGCATTTT
CASSYPSRGGNQPQHF
>-|TRBV4-3|-|TRBJ2-7
TGCGCCAGCAGCCAAGATTATGAAACTGTTGTGCAGTACTTC
CASSQDYETVVQYF
>-|TRBV25-1|-|TRBJ2-7
TGTGCCAGCAGTGGAGCTAGCAGCTACGAGCAGTACTTC
CASSGASSYEQYF
>-|TRBV6-1|-|TRBJ1-6
TGTGCCAGCAGTGAAGTGGCAGGGGCATATAATTCACCCCTCCACTTT
CASSEVAGAYNSPLHF
>-|TRBV28|-|TRBJ1-2
TGTGCCAGCCGAGGGACACAGACTAACTATGGCTACACCTTC
CASRGTQTNYGYTF
>-|TRBV7-2|-|TRBJ2-1
TGTGCCAGCAGCCGGGTGGGCGGGGTCTACAATGAGCAGTTCTTC
CASSRVGGVYNEQFF
>TRBD1|TRBV19|-|TRBJ2-3
TGTGCCAGTAGTCCTACATTCACAGGGGCCTCACCCACAGATACGCAGTATTTT
CASSPTFTGASPTDTQYF
>-|TRBV18|-|TRBJ2-3
TGTGCCAGCTCACCAAACTCGGCAGATACGCAGTATTTT
CASSPNSADTQYF
>-|TRBV5-1|once|TRBJ2-1
TGCGCCAGCAGCTTGATGCGGGGGCGAGGGAATGAGCAGTTCTTC
CASSLMRGRGNEQFF
>-|TRBV5-6|-|TRBJ2-2
TGTGCCAGCAGCAGAGACTCCCTCGGGGAGCTGTTTTTT
CASSRDSLGELFF
>-|TRBV30|-|TRBJ1-4
TGTGCCTGGAGTGTTCGGGGGGGGCTTTATGAAAAACTGTTTTTT
CAWSVRGGLYEKLFF
>-|TRBV7-8|-|TRBJ1-4
TGTGCCAGCAGCGCCTACAGACAGGCGATGAATGAAAAACTGTTTTTT
CASSAYRQAMNEKLFF
>-|TRBV29-1|-|TRBJ2-1
TGCAGCGTTGCCTCAGGGCCAAGCTCCTACAATGAGCAGTTCTTC
CSVASGPSSYNEQFF
>-|TRBV9|-|TRBJ2-1
TGTGCCAGCAGTCCGGACTCGTACTCCTACAATGAGCAGTTCTTC
CASSPDSYSYNEQFF
>-|TRBV19|-|TRBJ1-2
TGTGCCAGTTCCTCCGCGGCTAGTAACTATGGCTACACCTTC
CASSSAASNYGYTF
>-|TRBV7-2|-|TRBJ1-3
TGTGCCAGCAGCCCAACCAGGCTTGGAAACACCATATATTTT
CASSPTRLGNTIYF
>TRBD1|TRBV2|-|TRBJ1-1
TGTGCCAGCAGGGAAGACAGGGTCACTGAAGCTTTCTTT
CASREDRVTEAFF
>-|TRBV7-2|-|TRBJ1-5
TGTGCCAGCAGCCTCGGGAGTCAGCCCCAGCATTTT
CASSLGSQPQHF
>-|TRBV7-2|-|TRBJ1-3
TGTGCCAGCAGCTTAGAGCAGGGATTTGGAAACACCATATATTTT
CASSLEQGFGNTIYF
>-|TRBV6-1|-|TRBJ1-6
TGTGCCAGCAGTGAAGCTATCGGTCAGAGCGGATTAAATTCACCCCTCCACTTT
CASSEAIGQSGLNSPLHF
>-|TRBV6-5|few|TRBJ1-1
TGTGCCAGCAGCCCCTCGGCGGGGGGCGGTGAAGCTTTCTTT
CASSPSAGGGEAFF
>-|TRBV5-1|-|TRBJ2-5
TGCGCCAGCAGCTTGGCCGGAAGTGGCGGGGAGACCCAGTACTTC
CASSLAGSGGETQYF
>-|TRBV5-4|-|TRBJ2-2
TGTGCCAGCAGCTCTACTCAGAACACCGGGGAGCTGTTTTTT
CASSSTQNTGELFF
>-|TRBV10-1|-|TRBJ1-1
TGCGCCAGCAGTGAGGTTGGACTCCCGGACGCTGAAGCTTTCTTT
CASSEVGLPDAEAFF
>-|TRBV20-1|-|TRBJ2-7
TGCAGTGCTAGTGTCCGTCAACGGGGCGAGCAGTACTTC
CSASVRQRGEQYF
>-|TRBV18|-|TRBJ2-2
TGTGCCAGCTCACCTGTCACAGGCTGGACCGGGGAGCTGTTTTTT
CASSPVTGWTGELFF
>TRBD1|TRBV7-6|-|TRBJ2-5
TGTGCCAGCAGCTTCCGGACAGGGCGGGAGACCCAGTACTTC
CASSFRTGRETQYF
>-|TRBV29-1|-|TRBJ2-3
TGCAGCGCGGGTTCGAAGATTCAGGGATACACAGATACGCAGTATTTT
CSAGSKIQGYTDTQYF
>TRBD1|TRBV27|few|TRBJ1-2
TGTGCCAGCAGCCTAGAGGGGGCACAGAGGAATGGCTACACCTTC
CASSLEGAQRNGYTF
>-|TRBV19|-|TRBJ2-7
TGTGCCAGTAGTTTATCGGACAGTTGGGTCTACGAGCAGTACTTC
CASSLSDSWVYEQYF
>-|TRBV4-1|-|TRBJ1-3
TGCGCCAGCAGCCACCCGACAGCCCGGGCCTCTGGAAACACCATATATTTT
CASSHPTARASGNTIYF
>-|TRBV11-3|-|TRBJ1-1
TGTGCCAGCAGCCCACTAGGTGAACCCCTGAACACTGAAGCTTTCTTT
CASSPLGEPLNTEAFF
>-|TRBV5-1|-|TRBJ1-4
TGCGCCAGCAGCGGGCCAGGCCAAAGTGAAAAACTGTTTTTT
CASSGPGQSEKLFF
>-|TRBV7-2|-|TRBJ1-2
TGTGCCAGCAGCATTGATGGGTCCTTCGGGGGCTACACCTTC
CASSIDGSFGGYTF
>TRBD1|TRBV7-2|-|TRBJ1-1
TGTGCCAGCAGCTCCCAGGGGGAGGCAGGCTCTGAAGCTTTCTTT
CASSSQGEAGSEAFF
>-|TRBV12-3/TRBV12-4|-|TRBJ2-1
TGTGCCAGCAGCGACGGGTCCTACAATGAGCAGTTCTTC
CASSDGSYNEQFF
>-|TRBV7-2|few|TRBJ2-5
TGTGCCAGCACCCCTCGGCGGAGAGGAGAGACCCAGTACTTC
CASTPRRRGETQYF
>TRBD2|TRBV5-1|many|TRBJ2-3
TGCGCCAGCAGCTTGGAAGCGGGAGCAGATACGCAGTATTTT
CASSLEAGADTQYF
>-|TRBV2|-|TRBJ1-5
TGTGCCAGCAGTGCCGGACAGCAGCCCCAGCATTTT
CASSAGQQPQHF